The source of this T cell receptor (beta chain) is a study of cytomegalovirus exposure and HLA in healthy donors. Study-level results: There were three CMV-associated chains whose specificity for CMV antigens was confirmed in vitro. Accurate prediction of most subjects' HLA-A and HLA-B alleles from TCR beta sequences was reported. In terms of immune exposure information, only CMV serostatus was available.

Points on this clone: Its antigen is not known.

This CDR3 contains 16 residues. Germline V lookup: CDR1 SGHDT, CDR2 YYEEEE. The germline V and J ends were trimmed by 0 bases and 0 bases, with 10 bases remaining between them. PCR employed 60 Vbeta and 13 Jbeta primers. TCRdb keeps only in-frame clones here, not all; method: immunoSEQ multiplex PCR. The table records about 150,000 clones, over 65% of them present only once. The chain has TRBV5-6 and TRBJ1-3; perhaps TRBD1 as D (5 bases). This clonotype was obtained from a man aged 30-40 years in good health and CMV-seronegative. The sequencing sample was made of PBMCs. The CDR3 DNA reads TGTGCCAGCAGCTTGGTAGACAGTGGCTCTGGAAACACCATATATTTT. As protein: CASSLVDSGSGNTIYF.